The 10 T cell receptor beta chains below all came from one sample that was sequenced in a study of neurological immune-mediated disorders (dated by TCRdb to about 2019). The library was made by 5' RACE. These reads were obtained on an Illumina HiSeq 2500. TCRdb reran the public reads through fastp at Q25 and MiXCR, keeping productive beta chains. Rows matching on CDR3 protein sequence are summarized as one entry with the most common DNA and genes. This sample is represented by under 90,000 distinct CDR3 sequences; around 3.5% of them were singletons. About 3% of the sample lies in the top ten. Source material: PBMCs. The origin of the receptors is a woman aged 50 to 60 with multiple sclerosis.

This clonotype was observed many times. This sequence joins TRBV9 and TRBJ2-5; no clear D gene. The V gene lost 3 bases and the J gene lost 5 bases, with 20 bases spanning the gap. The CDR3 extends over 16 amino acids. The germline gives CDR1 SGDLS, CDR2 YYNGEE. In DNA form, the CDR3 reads TGTGCCAGCAGCGCCGGTGGCTTAAGGTTCGGGGAGACCCAGTACTTC. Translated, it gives CASSAGGLRFGETQYF.

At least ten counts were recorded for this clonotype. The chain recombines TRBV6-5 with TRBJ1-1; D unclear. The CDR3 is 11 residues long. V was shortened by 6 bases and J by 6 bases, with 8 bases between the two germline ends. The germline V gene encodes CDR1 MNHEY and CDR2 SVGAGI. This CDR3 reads CASRQASEAFF. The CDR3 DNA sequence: TGTGCCAGCAGGCAGGCCTCTGAAGCTTTCTTT.

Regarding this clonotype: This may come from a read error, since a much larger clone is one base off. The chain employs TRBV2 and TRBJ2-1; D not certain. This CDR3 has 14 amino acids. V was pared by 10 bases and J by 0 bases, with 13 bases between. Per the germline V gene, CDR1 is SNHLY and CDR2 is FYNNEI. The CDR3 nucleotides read TGTGCCAACATCCCTTTCGTCTCCTACAATGAGCAGTTCTTC. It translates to CANIPFVSYNEQFF.

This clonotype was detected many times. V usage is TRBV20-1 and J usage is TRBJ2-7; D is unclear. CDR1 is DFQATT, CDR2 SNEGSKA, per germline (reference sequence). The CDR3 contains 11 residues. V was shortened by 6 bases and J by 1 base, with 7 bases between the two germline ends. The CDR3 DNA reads TGCAGTGCCGGGCCATCCTACGAGCAGTACTTC. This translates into CSAGPSYEQYF.

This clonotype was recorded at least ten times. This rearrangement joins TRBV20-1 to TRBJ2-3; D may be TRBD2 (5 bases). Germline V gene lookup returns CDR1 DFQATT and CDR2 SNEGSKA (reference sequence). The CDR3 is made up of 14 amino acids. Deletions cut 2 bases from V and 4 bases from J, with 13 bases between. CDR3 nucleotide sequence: TGCAGTGCTAGAATAACTAGTTTTGCAGATACGCAGTATTTT. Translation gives CSARITSFADTQYF.

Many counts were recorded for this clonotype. CDR3 nucleotides: TGCAGTGCCACTGGGGACACACAGAACTATGGCTACACCTTC. This gives the protein CSATGDTQNYGYTF. This rearrangement joins TRBV20-1 to TRBJ1-2; possible D gene TRBD1, 6 bases. The CDR3 spans 14 residues. The V and J ends lost 6 bases and 2 bases respectively, with 16 bases between them. CDR1 is DFQATT and CDR2 is SNEGSKA in the germline V gene (reference sequence).

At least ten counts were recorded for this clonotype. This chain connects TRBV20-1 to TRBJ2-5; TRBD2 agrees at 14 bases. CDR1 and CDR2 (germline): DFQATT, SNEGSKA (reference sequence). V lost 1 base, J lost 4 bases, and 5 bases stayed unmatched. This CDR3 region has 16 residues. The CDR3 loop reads CSARGLAGGRGETQYF. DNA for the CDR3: TGCAGTGCTAGAGGACTAGCGGGGGGGCGTGGAGAGACCCAGTACTTC.

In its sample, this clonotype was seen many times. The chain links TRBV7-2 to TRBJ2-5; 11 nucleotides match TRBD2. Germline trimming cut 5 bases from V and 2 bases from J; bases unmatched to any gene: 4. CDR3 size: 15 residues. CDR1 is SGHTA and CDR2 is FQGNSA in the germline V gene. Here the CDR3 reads CASSQIAGGQETQYF. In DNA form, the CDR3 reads TGTGCCAGCAGCCAAATAGCGGGGGGGCAAGAGACCCAGTACTTC.

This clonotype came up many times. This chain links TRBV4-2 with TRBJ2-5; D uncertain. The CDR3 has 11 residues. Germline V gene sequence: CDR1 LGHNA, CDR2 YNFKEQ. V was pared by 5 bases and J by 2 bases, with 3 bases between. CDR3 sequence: CASSEQETQYF. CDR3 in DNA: TGTGCCAGCAGCGAGCAAGAGACCCAGTACTTC.

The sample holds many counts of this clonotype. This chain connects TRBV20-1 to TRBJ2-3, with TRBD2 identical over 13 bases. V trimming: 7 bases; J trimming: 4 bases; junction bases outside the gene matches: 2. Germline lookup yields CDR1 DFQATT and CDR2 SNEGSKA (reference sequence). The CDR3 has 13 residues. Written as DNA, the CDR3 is TGCAGTGGGACTAGCGGGGGCGCAGATACGCAGTATTTT. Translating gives CSGTSGGADTQYF.